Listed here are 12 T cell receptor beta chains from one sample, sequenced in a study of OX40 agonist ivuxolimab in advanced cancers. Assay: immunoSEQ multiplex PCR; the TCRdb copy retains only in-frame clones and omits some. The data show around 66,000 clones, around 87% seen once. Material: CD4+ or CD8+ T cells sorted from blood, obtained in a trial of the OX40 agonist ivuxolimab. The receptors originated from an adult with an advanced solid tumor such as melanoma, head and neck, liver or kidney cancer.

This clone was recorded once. The CDR3 is CASSGQGVSYEQYF. CDR3 DNA sequence: TGTGCCAGCAGTGGACAGGGGGTTTCCTACGAGCAGTACTTC. The chain has TRBV6-1 and TRBJ2-7; TRBD1 aligns across 9 bases. This CDR3 contains 14 residues. The germline V gene has CDR1 MNHNS and CDR2 SASEGT. The junction had 2 bases not matched to a gene; V was cut back by 4 bases and J by 1 base.

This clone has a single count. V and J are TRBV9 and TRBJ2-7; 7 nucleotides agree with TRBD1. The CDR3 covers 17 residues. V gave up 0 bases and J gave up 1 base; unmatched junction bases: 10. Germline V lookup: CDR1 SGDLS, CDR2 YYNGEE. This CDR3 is CASSVGGGGTASYEQYF. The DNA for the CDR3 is TGTGCCAGCAGCGTAGGAGGGGGTGGGACAGCGTCCTACGAGCAGTACTTC.

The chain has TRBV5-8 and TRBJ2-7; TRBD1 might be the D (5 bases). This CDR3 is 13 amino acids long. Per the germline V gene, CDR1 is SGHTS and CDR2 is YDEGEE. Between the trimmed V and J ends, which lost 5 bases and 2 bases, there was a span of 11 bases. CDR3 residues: CASSYDSPYEQYF. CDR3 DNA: TGTGCCAGCAGTTATGACAGCCCCTACGAGCAGTACTTC.

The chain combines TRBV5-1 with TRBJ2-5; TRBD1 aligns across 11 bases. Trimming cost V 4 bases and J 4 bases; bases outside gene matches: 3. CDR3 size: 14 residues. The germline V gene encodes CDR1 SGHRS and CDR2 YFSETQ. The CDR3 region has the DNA TGCGCCAGCAGCCAGGGGACAGGGGGAGAGACCCAGTACTTC. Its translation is CASSQGTGGETQYF.

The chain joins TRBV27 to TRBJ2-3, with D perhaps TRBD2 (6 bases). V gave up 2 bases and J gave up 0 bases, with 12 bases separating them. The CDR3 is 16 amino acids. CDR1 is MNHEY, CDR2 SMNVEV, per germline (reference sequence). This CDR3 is CASSLLWDSSTDTQYF. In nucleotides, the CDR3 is TGTGCCAGCAGTTTACTGTGGGACTCCAGCACAGATACGCAGTATTTT.

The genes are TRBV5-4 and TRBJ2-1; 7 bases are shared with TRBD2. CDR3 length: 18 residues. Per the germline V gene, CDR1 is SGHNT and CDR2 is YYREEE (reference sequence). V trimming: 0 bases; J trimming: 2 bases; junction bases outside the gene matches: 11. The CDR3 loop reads CASSLGGVASGAYNEQFF. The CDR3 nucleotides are TGTGCCAGCAGCTTGGGGGGGGTGGCTAGCGGTGCCTACAATGAGCAGTTCTTC.

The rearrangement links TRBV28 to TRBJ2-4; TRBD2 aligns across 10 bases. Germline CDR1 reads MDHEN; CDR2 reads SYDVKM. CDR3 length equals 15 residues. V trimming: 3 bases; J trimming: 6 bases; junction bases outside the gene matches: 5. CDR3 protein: CASSFSGRLGNIQYF. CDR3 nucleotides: TGTGCCAGCAGTTTTAGCGGGAGGCTTGGAAACATTCAGTACTTC.

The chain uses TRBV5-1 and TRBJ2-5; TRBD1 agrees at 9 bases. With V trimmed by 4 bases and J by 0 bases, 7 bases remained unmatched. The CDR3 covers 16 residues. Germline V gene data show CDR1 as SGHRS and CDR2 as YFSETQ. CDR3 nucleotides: TGCGCCAGCAGCCTCGGGCGGACAGGGGACCAAGAGACCCAGTACTTC. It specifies CASSLGRTGDQETQYF.

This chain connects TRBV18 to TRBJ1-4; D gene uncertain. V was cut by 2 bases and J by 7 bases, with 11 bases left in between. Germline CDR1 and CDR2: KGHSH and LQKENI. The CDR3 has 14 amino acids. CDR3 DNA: TGTGCCAGCTCACCATCATCAGCGAGTGAAAAACTGTTTTTT. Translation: CASSPSSASEKLFF.

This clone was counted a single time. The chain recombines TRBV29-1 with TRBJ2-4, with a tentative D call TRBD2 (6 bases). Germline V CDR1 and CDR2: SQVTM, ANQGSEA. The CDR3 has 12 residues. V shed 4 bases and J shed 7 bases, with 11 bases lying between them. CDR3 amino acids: CSVAREVNIQYF. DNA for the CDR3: TGCAGCGTTGCCAGGGAGGTGAACATTCAGTACTTC.

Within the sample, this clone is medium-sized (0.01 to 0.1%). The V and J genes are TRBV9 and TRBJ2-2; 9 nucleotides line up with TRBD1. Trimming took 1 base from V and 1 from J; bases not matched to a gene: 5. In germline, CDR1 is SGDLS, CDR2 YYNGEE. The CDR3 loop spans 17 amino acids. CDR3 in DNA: TGTGCCAGCAGCGTAACAAGGGACAGGGTGAACACCGGGGAGCTGTTTTTT. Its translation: CASSVTRDRVNTGELFF.

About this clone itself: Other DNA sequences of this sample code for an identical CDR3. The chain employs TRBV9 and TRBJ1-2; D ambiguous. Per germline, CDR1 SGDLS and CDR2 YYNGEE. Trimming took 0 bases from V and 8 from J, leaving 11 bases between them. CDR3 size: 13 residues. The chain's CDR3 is CASSVVEGGGYTF. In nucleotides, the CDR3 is TGTGCCAGCAGCGTAGTGGAGGGTGGAGGCTACACCTTC. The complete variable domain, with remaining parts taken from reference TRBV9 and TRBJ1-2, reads DSGVTQTPKHLITATGQRVTLRCSPRSGDLSVYWYQQSLDQGLQFLIQYYNGEERAKGNILERFSAQQFPDLHSELNLSSLELGDSALYFCASSVVEGGGYTFGSGTRLTVV.